Listed here is a single T cell receptor (beta chain). Its antigen is not known. The PCR used 60 Vbeta and 13 Jbeta primers. As processed by the authors: About 11 million shared chains were among the approximately 82 million unique TCR beta chains that a later analysis counted. Clones were sequenced by immunoSEQ multiplex PCR, and TCRdb holds only the in-frame ones, with some missing. V, J and clone size reflect that table, while D and trimming were determined from the DNA. The data show under 200,000 clones, 79% seen once. The sample belongs to a study of cytomegalovirus exposure and HLA in healthy donors. Overall study findings and caveats: With DRB1 most and HLA-C fewest, TCR association rates differed between HLA loci in a later analysis. No immune exposure information besides CMV serostatus was available. In a later analysis, V- and J-gene trimming of beta chains associated with a DCLRE1C missense variant, replicated independently.

Germline V gives CDR1 MNHEY, CDR2 SMNVEV (reference sequence). With 6 bases clipped from V and 5 bases from J, the junction kept 7 bases outside the gene matches. The CDR3 is 15 amino acids. Sequenced input: PBMCs. This chain links TRBV27 with TRBJ2-5; 12 nucleotides match TRBD2. The sequence was obtained from a man aged 40-50 years in good health and CMV-seronegative. For the CDR3, the DNA is TGTGCCAGCAGCTCAGGACTAGCGGGAAGCGAGACCCAGTACTTC. It translates to CASSSGLAGSETQYF.